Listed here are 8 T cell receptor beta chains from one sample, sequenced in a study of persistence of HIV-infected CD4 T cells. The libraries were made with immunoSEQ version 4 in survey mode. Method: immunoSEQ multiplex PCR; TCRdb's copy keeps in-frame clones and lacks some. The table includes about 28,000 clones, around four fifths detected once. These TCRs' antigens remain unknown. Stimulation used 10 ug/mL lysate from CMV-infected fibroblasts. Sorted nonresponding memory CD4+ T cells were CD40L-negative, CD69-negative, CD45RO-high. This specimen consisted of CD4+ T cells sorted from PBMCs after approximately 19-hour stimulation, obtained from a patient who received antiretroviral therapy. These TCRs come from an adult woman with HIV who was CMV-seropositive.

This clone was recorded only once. The CDR3 loop reads CASSAGTVYGYTF. The CDR3 nucleotides are TGTGCCAGCAGCGCTGGGACAGTGTATGGCTACACCTTC. V gene TRBV9 combines with J gene TRBJ1-2, with 7 bases aligning to TRBD1. Losses at the gene ends were 3 bases for V and 5 bases for J; bases not matched to a gene: 4. This CDR3 comprises 13 residues. Germline loops: CDR1 SGDLS, CDR2 YYNGEE.

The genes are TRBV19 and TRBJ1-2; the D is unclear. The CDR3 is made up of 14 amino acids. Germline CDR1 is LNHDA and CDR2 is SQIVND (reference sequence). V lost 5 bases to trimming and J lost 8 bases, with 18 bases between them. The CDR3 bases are TGTGCCAGTAGTGGCTCACGTGGGATGGGAGGCTACACCTTC. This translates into CASSGSRGMGGYTF.

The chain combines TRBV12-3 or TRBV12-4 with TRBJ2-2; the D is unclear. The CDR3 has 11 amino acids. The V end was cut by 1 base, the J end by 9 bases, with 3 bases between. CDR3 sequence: CASSLGRELFF. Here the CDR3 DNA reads TGTGCCAGCAGTTTAGGCAGGGAGCTGTTTTTT.

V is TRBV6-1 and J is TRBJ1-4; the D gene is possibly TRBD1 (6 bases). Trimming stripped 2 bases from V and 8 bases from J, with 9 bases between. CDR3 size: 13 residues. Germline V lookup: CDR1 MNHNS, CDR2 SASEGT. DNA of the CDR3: TGTGCCAGCAGTGAACAGGGGAACGAAAAACTGTTTTTT. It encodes CASSEQGNEKLFF.

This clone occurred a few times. Here the CDR3 DNA reads TGTGCCAGCAGCTTAGGGGGGACAGGGGCCCGTGGCTACACCTTC. This encodes CASSLGGTGARGYTF. This sequence joins TRBV7-2 and TRBJ1-2; 10 positions match TRBD1. V shed 1 base and J 7 bases; nucleotides not matched to a gene: 6. From germline, CDR1 is SGHTA and CDR2 FQGNSA. The CDR3 totals 15 residues.

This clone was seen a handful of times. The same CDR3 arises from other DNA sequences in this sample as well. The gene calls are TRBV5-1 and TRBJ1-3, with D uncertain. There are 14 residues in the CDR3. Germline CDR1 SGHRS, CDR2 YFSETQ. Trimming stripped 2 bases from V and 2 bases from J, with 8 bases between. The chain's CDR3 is CASSLAVAGNTIYF. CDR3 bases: TGCGCCAGCAGCTTAGCGGTTGCTGGAAACACCATATATTTT.

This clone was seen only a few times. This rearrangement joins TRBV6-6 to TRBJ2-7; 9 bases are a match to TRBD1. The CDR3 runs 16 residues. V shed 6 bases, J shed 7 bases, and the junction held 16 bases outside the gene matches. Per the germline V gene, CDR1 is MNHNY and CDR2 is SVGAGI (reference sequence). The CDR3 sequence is CASSDHRGPMFGEQYF. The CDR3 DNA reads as TGTGCCAGCAGCGATCACAGGGGGCCGATGTTCGGAGAGCAGTACTTC.

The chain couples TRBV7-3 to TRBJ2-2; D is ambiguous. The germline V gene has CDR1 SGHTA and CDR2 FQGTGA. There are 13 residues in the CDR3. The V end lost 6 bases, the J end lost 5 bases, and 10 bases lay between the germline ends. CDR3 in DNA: TGTGCCAGCAGTTACCCCTTTACCGGGGAGCTGTTTTTT. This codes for CASSYPFTGELFF.